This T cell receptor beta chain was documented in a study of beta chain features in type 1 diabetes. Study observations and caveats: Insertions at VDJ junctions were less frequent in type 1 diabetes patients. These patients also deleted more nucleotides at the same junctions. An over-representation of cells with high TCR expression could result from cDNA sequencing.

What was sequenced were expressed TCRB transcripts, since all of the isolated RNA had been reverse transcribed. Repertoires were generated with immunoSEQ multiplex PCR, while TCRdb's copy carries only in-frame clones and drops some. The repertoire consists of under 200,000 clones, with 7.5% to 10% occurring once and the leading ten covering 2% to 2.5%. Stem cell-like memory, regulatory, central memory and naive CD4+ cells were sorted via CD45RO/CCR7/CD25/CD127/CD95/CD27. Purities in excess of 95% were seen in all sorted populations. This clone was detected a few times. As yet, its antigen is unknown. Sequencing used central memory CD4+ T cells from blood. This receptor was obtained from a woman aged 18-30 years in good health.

The CDR3 nucleotides are TGTGCCATCGCGGGTCAAGAGGAAGATACGCAGTATTTT. Translated, it gives CAIAGQEEDTQYF. J is TRBJ2-3 and V is TRBV10-3; D is possibly TRBD2 (5 bases). V shed 8 bases and J shed 5 bases, with 14 bases lying between them. The CDR3 totals 13 residues. The germline V gene encodes CDR1 ENHRY and CDR2 SYGVKD.